Each of the 10 T cell receptor beta chains below was sequenced from the same sample in a study of T cell changes during pregnancy in multiple sclerosis. Only in-frame clones appear in the TCRdb table, and some are missing; sequencing was by immunoSEQ multiplex PCR. The repertoire has 40,000 or so clones, 90% to 95% of them found once; the top ten carry roughly 8.7%. The sequenced sample was CD8+ T cells from peripheral blood mononuclear cells, obtained in the third trimester of pregnancy. Source of these receptors: a female donor with multiple sclerosis, enrolled in a pregnancy study.

The chain has TRBV28 and TRBJ2-7; perhaps TRBD1 as D (5 bases). The V end lost 5 bases, the J end lost 5 bases, and 7 bases lay between the germline ends. This CDR3 has 11 residues. In germline, CDR1 is MDHEN, CDR2 SYDVKM. The CDR3 loop is CASSQGNEQYF. The CDR3 DNA is TGTGCCAGCAGTCAGGGAAACGAGCAGTACTTC.

This clone has just a few counts. V and J are TRBV19 and TRBJ2-3; 8 bases line up with TRBD2. The V gene's germline CDR1 is LNHDA and CDR2 SQIVND (reference sequence). Trimming at V came to 3 bases and at J to 2 bases, leaving 7 bases not matched to a gene. The CDR3 runs 16 residues. In DNA form, the CDR3 reads TGTGCCAGTAGTATCGGGATAGCGGGAATCACAGATACGCAGTATTTT. Protein: CASSIGIAGITDTQYF. Full variable domain (outside the CDR3, taken from reference TRBV19 and TRBJ2-3): DGGITQSPKYLFRKEGQNVTLSCEQNLNHDAMYWYRQDPGQGLRLIYYSQIVNDFQKGDIAEGYSVSREKKESFPLTVTSAQKNPTAFYLCASSIGIAGITDTQYFGPGTRLTVL.

The rearrangement links TRBV2 to TRBJ2-7, with 9 bases aligning to TRBD2. Trimming removed 1 base from V and 3 bases from J; junction bases left unmatched: 4. The length of the CDR3 is 15 residues. Germline lookup yields CDR1 SNHLY and CDR2 FYNNEI. DNA of the CDR3: TGTGCCAGCAGTGAAGAACTAGCGGGCGACTACGAGCAGTACTTC. Amino acids: CASSEELAGDYEQYF. Based on the CDR3 plus reference TRBV2 and TRBJ2-7, the full variable domain is EPEVTQTPSHQVTQMGQEVILRCVPISNHLYFYWYRQILGQKVEFLVSFYNNEISEKSEIFDDQFSVERPDGSNFTLKIRSTKLEDSAMYFCASSEELAGDYEQYFGPGTRLTVT.

The chain employs TRBV6-6 and TRBJ1-4; D is undetermined. V lost 10 bases to trimming and J lost 0 bases, with 12 bases between them. The CDR3 is 14 amino acids. Germline V gene sequence: CDR1 MNHNY, CDR2 SVGAGI (reference sequence). CDR3 amino acids: CATSWTATNEKLFF. The CDR3 nucleotides read TGTGCCACCTCGTGGACTGCAACTAATGAAAAACTGTTTTTT.

The chain uses TRBV28 and TRBJ1-1; D unclear. Germline assignment: CDR1 MDHEN and CDR2 SYDVKM. V lost 2 bases, J lost 5 bases, and 18 bases lay in between. The CDR3 runs to 16 residues. The CDR3 sequence is CASSLDGGEVGTEAFF. CDR3 nucleotides: TGTGCCAGCAGTTTAGATGGCGGGGAGGTTGGGACTGAAGCTTTCTTT.

This rearrangement joins TRBV5-1 to TRBJ1-2; 8 nucleotides line up with TRBD1. Germline values: CDR1 SGHRS, CDR2 YFSETQ. The CDR3 runs to 15 residues. V lost 1 base, J lost 5 bases, and 7 bases stayed unmatched. CDR3 DNA: TGCGCCAGCAGCTTGTCGGGACAGGTTTTTTATGGCTACACCTTC. Amino acids: CASSLSGQVFYGYTF.

The chain employs TRBV27 and TRBJ2-1; 14 positions agree with TRBD2. Germline CDR1 is MNHEY and CDR2 is SMNVEV (reference sequence). The CDR3 covers 19 residues. After removal of 0 bases from V and 7 bases from J, the junction contained 11 bases not matched to a gene. The CDR3 region is CASSLSVTSGRAYGNEQFF. The CDR3 DNA follows: TGTGCCAGCAGTTTATCGGTGACTAGCGGGAGGGCCTATGGAAATGAGCAGTTCTTC.

In its sample, this clone was seen once. The rearrangement links TRBV28 to TRBJ2-7; 11 nucleotides line up with TRBD1. In germline, CDR1 is MDHEN, CDR2 SYDVKM. This CDR3 has 14 residues. The trim removed 5 bases at V and 2 bases at J, leaving 2 bases unmatched. The CDR3 sequence is CASSGQGATYEQYF. CDR3 nucleotides: TGTGCCAGCAGTGGACAGGGGGCGACCTACGAGCAGTACTTC. The full variable domain, in which reference TRBV28 and TRBJ2-7 provide the parts outside the CDR3, is DVKVTQSSRYLVKRTGEKVFLECVQDMDHENMFWYRQDPGLGLRLIYFSYDVKMKEKGDIPEGYSVSREKKERFSLILESASTNQTSMYLCASSGQGATYEQYFGPGTRLTVT.

The CDR3 loop is CASSLEGLHEQYF. The DNA for the CDR3 is TGTGCCAGCAGCCTGGAGGGACTCCACGAGCAGTACTTC. V is TRBV5-5 and J is TRBJ2-7; the D gene is possibly TRBD2 (6 bases). CDR1 SGHKS and CDR2 YYEKEE come from the germline V gene (reference sequence). This CDR3 has 13 residues. Trimming removed 4 bases from V and 5 bases from J, with 13 bases in between.

The J gene is TRBJ2-7, the V gene TRBV5-6; perhaps TRBD2 as D (6 bases). The CDR3 covers 15 residues. In germline, CDR1 is SGHDT, CDR2 YYEEEE. V lost 3 bases to trimming and J lost 5 bases, with 18 bases between them. DNA for the CDR3: TGTGCCAGCAGCTCGCCCGGGGGAGTAGGCCACGAGCAGTACTTC. Translating it yields CASSSPGGVGHEQYF.